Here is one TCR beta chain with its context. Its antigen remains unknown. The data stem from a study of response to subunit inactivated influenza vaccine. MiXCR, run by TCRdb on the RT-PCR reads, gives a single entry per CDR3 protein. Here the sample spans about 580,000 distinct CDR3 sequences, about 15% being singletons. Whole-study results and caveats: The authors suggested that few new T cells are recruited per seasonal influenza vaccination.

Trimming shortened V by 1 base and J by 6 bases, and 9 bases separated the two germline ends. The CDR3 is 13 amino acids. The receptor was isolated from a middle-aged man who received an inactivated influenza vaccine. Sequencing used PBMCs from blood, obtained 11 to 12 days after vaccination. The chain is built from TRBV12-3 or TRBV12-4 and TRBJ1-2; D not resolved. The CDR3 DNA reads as TGTGCCAGCAGTTTAGAAGGGAGGAATGGCTACACCTTC. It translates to CASSLEGRNGYTF.